This T cell receptor beta chain is from a study of regulatory T cells in long-lasting Graves disease. Study results and limitations: In persistent patients, shared public clonotypes (around 2,500) outnumbered those in new patients (966).

Library construction for TCR beta used iRepertoire HTBI primers and Arm-PCR of CDR3 regions. Using its own MiXCR run on the multiplex PCR reads, TCRdb lists one record per CDR3 protein. The sample shows roughly 380,000 distinct CDR3 sequences, around 15% of them seen only once. The time point here: newly diagnosed GD, antithyroid drugs for less than 3 months. The TCR library used RNA extracted from PBMCs. The CDR3 spans 16 residues. The ends lost 1 base at V and 6 bases at J; junction bases unmatched: 8. Germline V CDR1 and CDR2: SGHAT, FQNNGV. Points on this clonotype: Its antigen remains unidentified. A far larger clone is one nucleotide away, so this likely arose from a read error.

The sequence was obtained from a female donor with Graves disease. The V gene is TRBV11-2, the J gene TRBJ2-3; TRBD1 matches at 9 bases. The sequences come from peripheral blood mononuclear cells (PBMCs), collected at new diagnosis, from a patient treated with antithyroid drugs. CDR3 DNA sequence: TGTGCCAGCAGCTTAGTCCGGGGACAGGGCGTGGATACGCAGTATTTT. It is translated as CASSLVRGQGVDTQYF.